The T cell receptor beta chain described here comes from a study of blood T cell repertoires in COVID-19. The germline V gene has CDR1 SGHRS and CDR2 YFSETQ. Germline trimming cut 3 bases from V and 6 bases from J; bases unmatched to any gene: 11. This CDR3 has 16 residues. Sequencing used immunoSEQ multiplex PCR; TCRdb keeps in-frame clones, though not all of them. In the table there are tens of thousands of clones, 75% to 90% of which are singletons. The origin of this receptor is a man aged 65 to 79 with active or convalescent COVID-19. The gene calls are TRBV5-1 and TRBJ2-7; 11 positions agree with TRBD2. The sample taken for sequencing was peripheral blood. CDR3 nucleotide sequence: TGCGCCAGCAGCTCCTTAGCGGGAGGGCTGGGGGGCGAGCAGTACTTC. It is translated as CASSSLAGGLGGEQYF.